The entry that follows covers one T cell receptor beta chain sequence. The target antigen is unknown. As for treatment: oral pan-JAK inhibitor, 5-10 mg twice daily. This sample was taken from a study of CD8+ T cells in alopecia areata. Study context: A regimen of oral tofacitinib, 5 to 10 mg twice daily, was given to treated patients. Severity among treated patients was scored by the percentage of scalp area affected. The study, taken as a whole, reports: Tofacitinib yielded significantly lower scalp clonality and fewer expanded CD8+ clones among the top 100. Under tofacitinib, numerous expanded lesional clonotypes remained detectable in scalp and blood.

Reverse transcribed after extraction, RNA yielded cDNA as the sequencing template. Libraries were prepared by immunoSEQ multiplex PCR; TCRdb keeps only in-frame clonotypes and omits some of them. The sample lists 160,000 or so clones, 65% occurring once. This receptor was taken from a human donor with alopecia areata. The sample consisted of CD4+ T cells sorted from blood, taken at week 4, from a patient treated with tofacitinib.

The CDR3 coding sequence is TGTGCCTGGAGAGCCCGGGCAGGCAATGAGCAGTTCTTC. The encoded protein is CAWRARAGNEQFF. The chain employs TRBV30 and TRBJ2-1; no reliable D call. Germline V gives CDR1 GTSNPN, CDR2 SVGIG (reference sequence). Trimming took 3 bases from V and 6 from J, leaving 12 bases between them. The CDR3 contains 13 residues.